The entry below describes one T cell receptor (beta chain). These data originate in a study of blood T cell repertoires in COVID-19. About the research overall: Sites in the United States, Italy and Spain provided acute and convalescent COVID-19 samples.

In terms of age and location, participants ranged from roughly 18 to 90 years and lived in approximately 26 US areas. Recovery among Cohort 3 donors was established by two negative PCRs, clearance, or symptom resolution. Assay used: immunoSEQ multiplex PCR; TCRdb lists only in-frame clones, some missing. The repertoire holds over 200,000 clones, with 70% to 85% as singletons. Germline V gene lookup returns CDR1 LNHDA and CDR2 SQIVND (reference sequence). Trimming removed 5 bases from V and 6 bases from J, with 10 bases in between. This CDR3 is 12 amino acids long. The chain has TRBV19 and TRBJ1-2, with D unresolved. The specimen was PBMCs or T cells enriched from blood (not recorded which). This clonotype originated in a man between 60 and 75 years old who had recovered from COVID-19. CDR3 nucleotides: TGTGCCAGTAGTCATTTAGACAATGGCTACACCTTC. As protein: CASSHLDNGYTF.